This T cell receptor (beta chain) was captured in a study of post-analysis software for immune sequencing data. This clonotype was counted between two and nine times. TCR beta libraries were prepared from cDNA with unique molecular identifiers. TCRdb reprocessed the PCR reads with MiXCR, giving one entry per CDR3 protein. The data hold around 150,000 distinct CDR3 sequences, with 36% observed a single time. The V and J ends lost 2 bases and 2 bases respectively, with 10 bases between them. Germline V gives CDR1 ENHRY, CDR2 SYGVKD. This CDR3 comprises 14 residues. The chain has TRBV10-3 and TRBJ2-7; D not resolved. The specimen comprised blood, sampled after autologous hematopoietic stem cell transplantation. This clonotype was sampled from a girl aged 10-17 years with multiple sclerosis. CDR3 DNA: TGTGCCATCAGTGAGGTCAAAAGCACCTACGAGCAGTACTTC. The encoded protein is CAISEVKSTYEQYF.